The source of this T cell receptor beta chain is a study of regulatory T cells in long-lasting Graves disease. CDR3-region Arm-PCR and iRepertoire HTBI primers produced the TCR beta libraries. TCRdb analysed the multiplex PCR reads with MiXCR anew, one entry per CDR3 protein. The sample lists 390,000 or so distinct CDR3 sequences; roughly 24% were seen once. Note on this clonotype: The antigen is not known. A much more abundant neighbour one base away suggests this may be a read error.

The study, taken as a whole, reports: Shared public clonotypes totalled fewer than 3,000 in persistent patients, compared with approximately 970 in new patients.

Noted time point: persistent/refractory GD, antithyroid drugs over 5 years with positive TRAb. Generation of the TCR library employed RNA extracted from PBMCs. The guidelines of the American Thyroid Association were the basis for diagnosing Graves' disease. This specimen consisted of peripheral blood mononuclear cells (PBMCs), obtained when the disease was refractory, from a patient treated with antithyroid drugs. The origin of this receptor is a woman between 35 and 50 years old with Graves disease.

The CDR3, as DNA: TGCAGTGCTAGAGATACGGCGGCTAGTTGGGCCCACGAGACCCAGTACTTC. Translated: CSARDTAASWAHETQYF. The rearrangement uses TRBV20-1 and TRBJ2-5; D remains ambiguous. Trimming left V 0 bases short and J 5 bases short, with 22 bases between. In germline, CDR1 is DFQATT, CDR2 SNEGSKA (reference sequence). The CDR3 extends over 17 amino acids.